The entry that follows covers one T cell receptor (beta chain) sequence. This sample stems from a study of T cell changes during pregnancy in multiple sclerosis. The assay was immunoSEQ multiplex PCR, and TCRdb's table has in-frame clones only and misses some. The repertoire consists of 90,000 to 120,000 clones, with around 93% occurring once and the leading ten covering about 0.9%. This receptor was identified in a female donor with multiple sclerosis, enrolled in a pregnancy study. The sequenced sample was peripheral blood, obtained before pregnancy.

Here the CDR3 DNA reads TGCGCCAGCAGCCAGATAAGGACAGGTCCCGCCTACGAGCAGTACTTC. Its translation is CASSQIRTGPAYEQYF. V usage is TRBV4-3 and J usage is TRBJ2-7, with 7 bases matching TRBD1. Germline values: CDR1 LGHNA, CDR2 YSLEER. CDR3 length equals 16 residues. The trim removed 3 bases at V and 2 bases at J, leaving 10 bases unmatched.